This T cell receptor beta chain stems from a study of blood T cell repertoires in COVID-19. Study background: Sources were T cells, B-cell-depleted T cells, or PBMCs; the material itself was cDNA or gDNA.

Assignments of participants to cohorts depended upon their own reported clinical history. Germline-derived CDR1 and CDR2 are SGDLS and YYNGEE. Losses at the gene ends were 0 bases for V and 7 bases for J; bases not matched to a gene: 3. The CDR3 totals 14 residues. As processed by the authors: By means of reference gene primer amplification, nucleated cell counts were estimated. The assay was immunoSEQ multiplex PCR, and TCRdb's table has in-frame clones only and misses some. V and J calls and clone size are copied from that table; D and trimming were computed from the DNA. The sample includes fewer than 500,000 clones, about 85% of them seen just once.

The source is a woman in her late teens or twenties with acute COVID-19. The V call is TRBV9, the J call TRBJ1-5; 8 bases match TRBD1. Input material: PBMCs or T cells enriched from blood (not recorded which). The CDR3 loop reads CASSVGTGWQPQHF. Here the CDR3 DNA reads TGTGCCAGCAGCGTAGGGACAGGGTGGCAGCCCCAGCATTTT.